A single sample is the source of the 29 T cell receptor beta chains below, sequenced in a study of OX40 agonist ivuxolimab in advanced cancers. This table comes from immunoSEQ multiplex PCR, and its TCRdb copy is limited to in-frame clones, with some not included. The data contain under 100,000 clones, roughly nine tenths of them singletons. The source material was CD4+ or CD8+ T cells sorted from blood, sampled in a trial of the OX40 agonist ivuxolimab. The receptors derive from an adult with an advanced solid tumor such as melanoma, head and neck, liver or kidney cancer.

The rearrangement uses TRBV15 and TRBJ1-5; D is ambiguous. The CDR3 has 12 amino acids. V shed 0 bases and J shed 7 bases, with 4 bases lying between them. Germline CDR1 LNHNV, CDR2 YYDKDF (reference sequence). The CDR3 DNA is TGTGCCACCAGCAGAGATACACAGCCCCAGCATTTT. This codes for CATSRDTQPQHF.

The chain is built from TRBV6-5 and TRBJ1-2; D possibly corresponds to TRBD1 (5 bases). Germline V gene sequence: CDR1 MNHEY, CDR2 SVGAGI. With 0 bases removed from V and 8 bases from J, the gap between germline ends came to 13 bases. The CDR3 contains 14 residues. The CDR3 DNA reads TGTGCCAGCAGTTACTCCCGAGGGGCTTCGGGCTACACCTTC. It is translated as CASSYSRGASGYTF.

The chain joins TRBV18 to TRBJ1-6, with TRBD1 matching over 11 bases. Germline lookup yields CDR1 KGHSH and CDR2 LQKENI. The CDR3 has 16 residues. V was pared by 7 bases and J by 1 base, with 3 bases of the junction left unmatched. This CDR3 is CASCGQGASYNSPLHF. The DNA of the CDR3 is TGTGCCAGCTGCGGACAGGGGGCTTCCTATAATTCACCCCTCCACTTT.

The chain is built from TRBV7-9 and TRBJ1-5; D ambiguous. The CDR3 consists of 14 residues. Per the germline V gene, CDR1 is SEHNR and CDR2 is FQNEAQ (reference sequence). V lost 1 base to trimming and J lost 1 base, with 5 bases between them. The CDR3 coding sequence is TGTGCCAGCAGCTTAGGAGCAAGCAATCAGCCCCAGCATTTT. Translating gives CASSLGASNQPQHF.

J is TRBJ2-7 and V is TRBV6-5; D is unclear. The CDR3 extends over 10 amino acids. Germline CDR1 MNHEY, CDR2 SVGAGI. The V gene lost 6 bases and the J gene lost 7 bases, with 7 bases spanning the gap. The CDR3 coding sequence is TGTGCCAGCAGGCAATTGGAGCAGTACTTC. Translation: CASRQLEQYF.

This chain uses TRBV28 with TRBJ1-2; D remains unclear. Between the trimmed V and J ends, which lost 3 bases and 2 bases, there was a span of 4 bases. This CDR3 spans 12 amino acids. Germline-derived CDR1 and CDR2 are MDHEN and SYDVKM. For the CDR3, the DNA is TGTGCCAGCAGTTTGAGGAACTATGGCTACACCTTC. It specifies CASSLRNYGYTF.

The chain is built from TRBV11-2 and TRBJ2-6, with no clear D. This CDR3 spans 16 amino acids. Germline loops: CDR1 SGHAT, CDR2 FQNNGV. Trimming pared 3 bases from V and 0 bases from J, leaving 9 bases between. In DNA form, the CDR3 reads TGTGCCAGCAGCTTCCGACGCGTCTCTGGGGCCAACGTCCTGACTTTC. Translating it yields CASSFRRVSGANVLTF.

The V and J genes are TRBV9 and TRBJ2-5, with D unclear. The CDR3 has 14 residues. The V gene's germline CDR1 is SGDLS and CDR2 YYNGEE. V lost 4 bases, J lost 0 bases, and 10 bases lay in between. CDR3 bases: TGTGCCAGCAGCCCGGTCCCGTACCAAGAGACCCAGTACTTC. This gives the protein CASSPVPYQETQYF. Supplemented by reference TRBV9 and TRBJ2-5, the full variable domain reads DSGVTQTPKHLITATGQRVTLRCSPRSGDLSVYWYQQSLDQGLQFLIQYYNGEERAKGNILERFSAQQFPDLHSELNLSSLELGDSALYFCASSPVPYQETQYFGPGTRLLVL.

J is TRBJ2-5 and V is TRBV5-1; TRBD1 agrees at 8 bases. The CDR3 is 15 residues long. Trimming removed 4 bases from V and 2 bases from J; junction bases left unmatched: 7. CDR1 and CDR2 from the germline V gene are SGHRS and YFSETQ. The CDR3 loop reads CASSRYRDRQETQYF. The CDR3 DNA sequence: TGCGCCAGCAGCAGATATCGGGACAGGCAAGAGACCCAGTACTTC.

As DNA, the CDR3 is TGTGCCAGCAGCTCCGGGACAGGGAATTCACCCCTCCACTTT. Its translation: CASSSGTGNSPLHF. V gene TRBV5-4 combines with J gene TRBJ1-6; 9 nucleotides match TRBD1. V dropped 3 bases and J dropped 7; count of bases not matched to a gene: 2. The CDR3 is 14 amino acids. CDR1 SGHNT and CDR2 YYREEE come from the germline V gene (reference sequence).

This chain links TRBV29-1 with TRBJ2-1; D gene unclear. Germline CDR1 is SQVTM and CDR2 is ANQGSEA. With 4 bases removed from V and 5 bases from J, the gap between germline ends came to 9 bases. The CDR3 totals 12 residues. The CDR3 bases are TGCAGCGTTGTACGTCGGGACAATGAGCAGTTCTTC. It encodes CSVVRRDNEQFF.

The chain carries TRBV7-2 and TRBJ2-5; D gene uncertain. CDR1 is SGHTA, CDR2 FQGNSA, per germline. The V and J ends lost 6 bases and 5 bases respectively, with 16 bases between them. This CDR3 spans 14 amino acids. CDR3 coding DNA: TGTGCCAGCAGTCTAGGTAACTTGGCTGAGACCCAGTACTTC. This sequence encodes CASSLGNLAETQYF.

For the CDR3, the DNA is TGTGCCAGCAGCTTAGCACAGGTAGCCGGGGAGCTGTTTTTT. Its translation is CASSLAQVAGELFF. The chain joins TRBV7-2 to TRBJ2-2; tentative D call: TRBD1 (5 bases). Germline V lookup: CDR1 SGHTA, CDR2 FQGNSA. The V gene lost 0 bases and the J gene lost 6 bases, with 8 bases spanning the gap. This CDR3 comprises 14 residues.

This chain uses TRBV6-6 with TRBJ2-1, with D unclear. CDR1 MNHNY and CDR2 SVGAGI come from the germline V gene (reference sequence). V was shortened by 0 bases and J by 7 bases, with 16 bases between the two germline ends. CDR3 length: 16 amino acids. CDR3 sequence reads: CASSYSDGSRRNEQFF. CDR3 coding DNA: TGTGCCAGCAGTTACTCGGATGGCTCGCGGCGGAATGAGCAGTTCTTC.

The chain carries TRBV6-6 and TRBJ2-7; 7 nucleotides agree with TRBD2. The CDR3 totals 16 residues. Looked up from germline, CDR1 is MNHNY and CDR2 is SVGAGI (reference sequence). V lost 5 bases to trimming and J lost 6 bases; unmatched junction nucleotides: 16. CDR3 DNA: TGTGCCAGCAGTAATTCGGGACTATCAGGCGGAGGCGAGCAGTACTTC. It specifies CASSNSGLSGGGEQYF.

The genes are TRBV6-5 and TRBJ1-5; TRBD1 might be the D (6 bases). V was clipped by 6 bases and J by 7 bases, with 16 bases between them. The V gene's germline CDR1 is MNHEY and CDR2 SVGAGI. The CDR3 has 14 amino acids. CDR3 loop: CASREGGVEQPQHF. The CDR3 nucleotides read TGTGCCAGCAGGGAGGGGGGTGTGGAGCAGCCCCAGCATTTT.

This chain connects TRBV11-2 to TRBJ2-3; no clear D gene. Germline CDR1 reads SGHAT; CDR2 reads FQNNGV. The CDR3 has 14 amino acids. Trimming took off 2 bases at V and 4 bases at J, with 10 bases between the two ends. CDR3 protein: CASSLSISSDTQYF. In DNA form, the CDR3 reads TGTGCCAGCAGCTTATCCATATCTTCAGATACGCAGTATTTT.

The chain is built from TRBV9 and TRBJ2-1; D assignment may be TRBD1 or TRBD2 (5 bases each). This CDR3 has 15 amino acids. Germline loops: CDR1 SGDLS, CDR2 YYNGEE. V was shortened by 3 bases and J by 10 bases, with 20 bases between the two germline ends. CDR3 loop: CASSERTTITGEQFF. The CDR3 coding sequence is TGTGCCAGCAGCGAACGGACAACTATCACGGGGGAGCAGTTCTTC.

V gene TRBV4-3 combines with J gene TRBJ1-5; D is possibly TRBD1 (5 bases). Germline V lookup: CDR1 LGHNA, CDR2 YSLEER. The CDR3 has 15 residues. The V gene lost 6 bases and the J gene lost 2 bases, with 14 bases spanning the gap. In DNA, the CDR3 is TGCGCCAGCAGTCGCGGCTCAGGGCGCAATCAGCCCCAGCATTTT. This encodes CASSRGSGRNQPQHF.

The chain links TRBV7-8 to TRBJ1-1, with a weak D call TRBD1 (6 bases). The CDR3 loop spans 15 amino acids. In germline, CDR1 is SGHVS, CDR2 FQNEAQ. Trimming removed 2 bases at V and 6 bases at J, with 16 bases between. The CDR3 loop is CASSLLYGGQAEAFF. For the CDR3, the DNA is TGTGCCAGCAGCTTACTCTACGGGGGGCAAGCTGAAGCTTTCTTT.

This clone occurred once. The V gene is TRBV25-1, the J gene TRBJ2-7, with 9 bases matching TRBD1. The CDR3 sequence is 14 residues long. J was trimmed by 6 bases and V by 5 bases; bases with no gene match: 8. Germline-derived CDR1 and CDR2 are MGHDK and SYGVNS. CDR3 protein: CASSSGQGSPEQYF. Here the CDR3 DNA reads TGTGCCAGCAGTAGCGGACAGGGGTCGCCCGAGCAGTACTTC.

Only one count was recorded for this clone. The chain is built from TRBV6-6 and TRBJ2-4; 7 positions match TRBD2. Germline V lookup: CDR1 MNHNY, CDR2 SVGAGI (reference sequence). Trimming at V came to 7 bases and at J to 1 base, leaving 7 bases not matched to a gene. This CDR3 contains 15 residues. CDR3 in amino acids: CASTPGGRAKNIQYF. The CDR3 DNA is TGTGCCAGCACCCCGGGGGGACGGGCCAAAAACATTCAGTACTTC.

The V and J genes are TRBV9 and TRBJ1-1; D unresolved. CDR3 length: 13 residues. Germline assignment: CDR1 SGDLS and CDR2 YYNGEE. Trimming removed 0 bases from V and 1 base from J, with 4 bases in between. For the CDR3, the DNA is TGTGCCAGCAGCGTAGCCCAGAACACTGAAGCTTTCTTT. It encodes CASSVAQNTEAFF.

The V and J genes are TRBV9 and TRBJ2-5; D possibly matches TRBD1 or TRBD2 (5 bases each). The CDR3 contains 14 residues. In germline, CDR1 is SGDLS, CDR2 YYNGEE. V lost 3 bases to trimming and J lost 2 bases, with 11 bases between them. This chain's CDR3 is CASSGGTSQETQYF. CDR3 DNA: TGTGCCAGCAGCGGTGGGACGAGTCAAGAGACCCAGTACTTC.

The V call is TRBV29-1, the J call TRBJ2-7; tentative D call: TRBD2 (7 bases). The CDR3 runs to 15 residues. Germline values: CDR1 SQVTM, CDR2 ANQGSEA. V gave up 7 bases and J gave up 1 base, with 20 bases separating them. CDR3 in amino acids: CSASLRGGGSYEQYF. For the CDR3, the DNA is TGCAGCGCCTCTTTGAGGGGGGGAGGATCCTACGAGCAGTACTTC.

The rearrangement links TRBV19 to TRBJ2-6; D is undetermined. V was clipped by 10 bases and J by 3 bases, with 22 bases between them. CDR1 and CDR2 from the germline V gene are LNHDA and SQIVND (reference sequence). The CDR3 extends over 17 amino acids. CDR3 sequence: CATQMGYDDVGANVLTF. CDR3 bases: TGTGCCACCCAGATGGGGTACGACGATGTTGGGGCCAACGTCCTGACTTTC.

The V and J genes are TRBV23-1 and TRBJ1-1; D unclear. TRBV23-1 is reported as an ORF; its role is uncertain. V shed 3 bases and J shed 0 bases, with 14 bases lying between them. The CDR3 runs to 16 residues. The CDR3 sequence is CASSHPSEVLNTEAFF. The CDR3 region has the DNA TGCGCCAGCAGTCACCCCTCTGAGGTTTTGAACACTGAAGCTTTCTTT.

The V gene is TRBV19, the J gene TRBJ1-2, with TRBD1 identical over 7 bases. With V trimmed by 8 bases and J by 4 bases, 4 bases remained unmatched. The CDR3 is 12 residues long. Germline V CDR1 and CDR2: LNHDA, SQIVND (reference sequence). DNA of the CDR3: TGTGCCAGTCGAACAGGGGTCTATGGCTACACCTTC. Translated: CASRTGVYGYTF.

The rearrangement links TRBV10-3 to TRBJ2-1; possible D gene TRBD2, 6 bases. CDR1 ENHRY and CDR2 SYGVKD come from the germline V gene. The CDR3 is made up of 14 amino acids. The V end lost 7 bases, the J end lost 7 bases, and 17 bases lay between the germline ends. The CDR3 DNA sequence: TGTGCCATCAAGGCGGGGCCGGCGAGGAATGAGCAGTTCTTC. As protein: CAIKAGPARNEQFF.